This TCR beta chain appears in the sequencing data of a study of control samples from healthy donors and cancer patients. This clone is a singleton in its sample. Sequencing was performed with immunoSEQ multiplex PCR; in TCRdb, only in-frame clones are kept and a portion is missing. Of tens of thousands of clones in the sample, about 87% were seen once. Germline CDR1 and CDR2: SGHNT and YYREEE (reference sequence). Germline trimming cut 0 bases from V and 6 bases from J; bases unmatched to any gene: 11. The CDR3 covers 18 residues. The J gene is TRBJ2-1, the V gene TRBV5-4; 11 bases map to TRBD2. The source material was blood. The sequence came from a woman aged 70-85 years in good health. CDR3 in amino acids: CASSLAFVAGGPGNEQFF. CDR3 nucleotide sequence: TGTGCCAGCAGCTTGGCGTTCGTAGCGGGAGGGCCCGGCAATGAGCAGTTCTTC.